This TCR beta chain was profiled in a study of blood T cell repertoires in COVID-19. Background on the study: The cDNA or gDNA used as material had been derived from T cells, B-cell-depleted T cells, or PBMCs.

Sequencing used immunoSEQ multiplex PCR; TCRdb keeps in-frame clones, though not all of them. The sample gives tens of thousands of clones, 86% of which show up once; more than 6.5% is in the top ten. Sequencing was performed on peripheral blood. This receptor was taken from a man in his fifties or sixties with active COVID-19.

CDR3 loop: CASSFGQGAEDTQYF. The CDR3 coding sequence is TGTGCCAGCAGTTTCGGACAGGGGGCCGAAGATACGCAGTATTTT. V gene TRBV6-5 combines with J gene TRBJ2-3; 11 bases are shared with TRBD1. Germline CDR1 and CDR2: MNHEY and SVGAGI. The CDR3 contains 15 residues. Trimming took 4 bases from V and 5 from J; bases not matched to a gene: 5.